Below, 24 T cell receptor beta chains from the same sample are listed, as sequenced in a study of blood T cells in healthy people across ages. For the second PCR, which ran for about 7 to 12 cycles, a sample-barcoded 5' primer and a J-beta primer mix were used. TCRdb analysed the 5' RACE reads with MiXCR anew, one entry per CDR3 protein. The repertoire includes 700,000 to 950,000 distinct CDR3 sequences, roughly 47% of them detected once, and roughly 19% sits in the top ten. The sequenced material came from blood. The origin of the receptors is a woman in her sixties in good health.

The V call is TRBV4-1, the J call TRBJ2-7; the match to TRBD2 covers 7 bases. Trimming at V came to 0 bases and at J to 3 bases, leaving 14 bases not matched to a gene. The CDR3 is 18 residues long. Germline CDR1 is MGHRA and CDR2 is YSYEKL. The CDR3 region has the DNA TGCGCCAGCAGCCAAGATCGTTATTCAGGGAGGGATGACTACGAGCAGTACTTC. Residues: CASSQDRYSGRDDYEQYF.

This clonotype was counted only a few times. The CDR3: CASSHRIGGASDTQYF. CDR3 coding DNA: TGTGCCAGCAGTCATAGGATAGGGGGGGCCTCAGATACGCAGTATTTT. This chain uses TRBV12-3 or TRBV12-4 with TRBJ2-3; TRBD2 is a possible D gene (7 bases). V lost 5 bases and J lost 4, with 19 bases in between. The CDR3 length is 16 residues.

This clonotype has more than one count but fewer than ten. Relative to the germline gene, one junction end is altered; a read error may explain this. This chain joins TRBV20-1 and TRBJ1-6; D is possibly TRBD1 (5 bases). The CDR3 runs to 15 residues. Germline V gene data show CDR1 as DFQATT and CDR2 as SNEGSKA (reference sequence). CDR3 bases: TGCAGTGCTAGAGATCGGTTATTGACAGAGGCACCCCCCCACTTT. It codes for CSARDRLLTEAPPHF.

V gene TRBV20-1 combines with J gene TRBJ2-7; D is uncertain. V shed 6 bases and J shed 2 bases, with 11 bases lying between them. CDR1 is DFQATT, CDR2 SNEGSKA, per germline (reference sequence). The CDR3 runs 12 residues. The DNA for the CDR3 is TGCAGTGCGGAAGGGATTACCTACGAGCAGTACTTC. This encodes CSAEGITYEQYF.

This clonotype was observed a handful of times. This rearrangement joins TRBV6-2 or TRBV6-3 to TRBJ2-7; D not certain. Germline CDR1 is MNHEY and CDR2 is SVGEGT. Deletions cut 7 bases from V and 4 bases from J, with 11 bases between. The CDR3 consists of 12 residues. CDR3 in amino acids: CASNEPIYEQYF. CDR3 sequence (DNA): TGTGCCAGCAACGAGCCCATATACGAGCAGTACTTC.

Only a few counts were recorded for this clonotype. The CDR3 protein is CASSEYERGYEQYF. CDR3 DNA: TGTGCCAGCAGTGAATATGAGCGGGGCTACGAGCAGTACTTC. The rearrangement joins TRBV25-1 to TRBJ2-7; 7 bases align to TRBD2. The germline gives CDR1 MGHDK, CDR2 SYGVNS. The CDR3 covers 14 residues. J lost 3 bases, V lost 0 bases, and 2 bases had no gene match.

Within the sample, this clonotype is medium-sized. J is TRBJ2-5 and V is TRBV2; weak D call: TRBD2 (5 bases). CDR3 length: 14 amino acids. CDR1 and CDR2 from the germline V gene are SNHLY and FYNNEI. V gave up 6 bases and J gave up 4 bases, with 15 bases separating them. CDR3 sequence (DNA): TGTGCCAGCAGGCCCCTCGAGGCGGGAGAGACCCAGTACTTC. It encodes CASRPLEAGETQYF.

The CDR3 sequence: CASSMLNGQGSLRITGELFF. CDR3 bases: TGTGCCAGCAGCATGCTTAACGGACAGGGGTCACTTAGAATCACCGGGGAGCTGTTTTTT. V gene TRBV21-1 combines with J gene TRBJ2-2; TRBD1, the table's D call, was not compared with the DNA. TRBV21-1 is an annotated pseudogene. There are 20 residues in the CDR3.

The chain carries TRBV12-3 or TRBV12-4 and TRBJ2-5; D assignment may be TRBD1 or TRBD2 (5 bases each). The CDR3 has 15 amino acids. The ends were cut back, 4 bases at V and 2 bases at J, with 14 bases in the middle. CDR3 loop: CASSSTGAAQETQYF. CDR3 in DNA: TGTGCCAGCAGTTCAACCGGGGCGGCTCAAGAGACCCAGTACTTC.

The J gene is TRBJ2-1, the V gene TRBV30; D is uncertain. Trimming removed 1 base at V and 2 bases at J, with 9 bases between. Germline CDR1 GTSNPN, CDR2 SVGIG (reference sequence). CDR3 length: 14 residues. The CDR3 DNA sequence: TGTGCCTGGAGTGGGTCTAGTCCCTACAATGAGCAGTTCTTC. Translation: CAWSGSSPYNEQFF.

The V and J genes are TRBV28 and TRBJ2-1, with D hard to call. Between the trimmed V and J ends, which lost 6 bases and 13 bases, there was a span of 22 bases. The germline V gene encodes CDR1 MDHEN and CDR2 SYDVKM. The CDR3 has 14 residues. The CDR3 sequence: CASRTPSWLETQFF. The CDR3 nucleotides are TGTGCCAGCAGGACTCCATCATGGTTAGAGACCCAGTTCTTC.

The rearrangement links TRBV20-1 to TRBJ2-4; no clear D gene. Germline V CDR1 and CDR2: DFQATT, SNEGSKA (reference sequence). This CDR3 comprises 16 residues. Deletions cut 0 bases from V and 9 bases from J, with 21 bases between. CDR3 bases: TGCAGTGCTAGAGATCTTATGGACCTCCGTGGGGTCATTCAGTACTTC. Translating it yields CSARDLMDLRGVIQYF.

The chain is built from TRBV6-5 and TRBJ1-6; no definite D call. V was trimmed by 0 bases and J by 8 bases, leaving 5 bases between them. Germline-derived CDR1 and CDR2 are MNHEY and SVGAGI. The CDR3 covers 13 residues. CDR3: CASSYSLDSPLHF. In DNA form, the CDR3 reads TGTGCCAGCAGTTACTCTTTAGATTCACCCCTCCACTTT.

In DNA form, the CDR3 reads TGTGCCACCAGCAGCGGACCGGCGTCCCGGGATACGCAGTATTTT. This gives the protein CATSSGPASRDTQYF. This chain links TRBV15 with TRBJ2-3, with D unclear. The germline V gene has CDR1 LNHNV and CDR2 YYDKDF (reference sequence). V was shortened by 3 bases and J by 6 bases, with 16 bases between the two germline ends. The CDR3 is made up of 15 amino acids.

This chain joins TRBV20-1 and TRBJ2-3; D is unresolved. Trimming stripped 7 bases from V and 2 bases from J, with 7 bases between. Looked up from germline, CDR1 is DFQATT and CDR2 is SNEGSKA (reference sequence). The CDR3 contains 11 residues. The CDR3 loop is CSVGDTDTQYF. CDR3 nucleotides: TGCAGTGTGGGCGACACAGATACGCAGTATTTT.

This clonotype was found a few times. J is TRBJ2-1 and V is TRBV20-1; perhaps D is TRBD1 or TRBD2 (5 bases each). V lost 3 bases, J lost 8 bases, and 17 bases lay in between. The germline V gene has CDR1 DFQATT and CDR2 SNEGSKA (reference sequence). The CDR3 is 14 residues long. CDR3 DNA: TGCAGTGCTAGCGACGGGACGAGGTTCGATGAGCAGTTCTTC. This gives the protein CSASDGTRFDEQFF.

This clonotype was found a few times. The chain uses TRBV28 and TRBJ2-7; D ambiguous. V dropped 7 bases and J dropped 4 bases, with 17 bases sitting between them. The germline V gene encodes CDR1 MDHEN and CDR2 SYDVKM. This CDR3 spans 14 amino acids. As DNA, the CDR3 is TGTGCCAGCAATCAATCCCCCTCGGTGTACGAGCAGTACTTC. Amino acids: CASNQSPSVYEQYF. Filled out from reference TRBV28 and TRBJ2-7, the complete variable domain reads DVKVTQSSRYLVKRTGEKVFLECVQDMDHENMFWYRQDPGLGLRLIYFSYDVKMKEKGDIPEGYSVSREKKERFSLILESASTNQTSMYLCASNQSPSVYEQYFGPGTRLTVT.

The chain links TRBV5-1 to TRBJ1-2; a weak D match, TRBD1 (5 bases). Trimming pared 0 bases from V and 6 bases from J, leaving 15 bases between. The CDR3 runs 15 residues. In germline, CDR1 is SGHRS, CDR2 YFSETQ. CDR3 nucleotide sequence: TGCGCCAGCAGCTTGGCCGGGGCCGCCAGGGATGGCTACACCTTC. Protein: CASSLAGAARDGYTF.

This clonotype was recorded once. The genes are TRBV19 and TRBJ2-5; the match to TRBD1 covers 10 bases. Unmatched junction bases numbered 8, after V lost 6 bases and J lost 4 bases. Germline-derived CDR1 and CDR2 are LNHDA and SQIVND (reference sequence). This CDR3 comprises 15 residues. DNA for the CDR3: TGTGCCAGTAGCCCACAGACAGGGGGCGCAGAGACCCAGTACTTC. Its protein product is CASSPQTGGAETQYF.

This clonotype occurred many times. The V call is TRBV3-1, the J call TRBJ2-5, with 10 nucleotides matching TRBD2. CDR1 is LGHDT, CDR2 YNNKEL, per germline (reference sequence). The junction had 0 bases not matched to a gene; V was cut back by 3 bases and J by 5 bases. The CDR3 runs 13 residues. The CDR3 DNA reads as TGTGCCAGCAGCCAGGGACTAGCGGAGACCCAGTACTTC. Translation: CASSQGLAETQYF.

This clonotype occurred a few times. The chain has TRBV3-1 and TRBJ2-1, with 11 bases aligning to TRBD2. This CDR3 spans 15 amino acids. The germline V gene encodes CDR1 LGHDT and CDR2 YNNKEL (reference sequence). Trimming cost V 6 bases and J 5 bases; bases outside gene matches: 6. In nucleotides, the CDR3 is TGTGCCAGCAGGAAAACTAGCGGGGGAAACAATGAGCAGTTCTTC. This gives the protein CASRKTSGGNNEQFF.

V and J are TRBV5-6 and TRBJ1-1; 9 bases are a match to TRBD1. Germline-derived CDR1 and CDR2 are SGHDT and YYEEEE. The CDR3 consists of 16 residues. Germline trimming cut 2 bases from V and 1 base from J; bases unmatched to any gene: 6. The CDR3: CASSFPRDRANTEAFF. The CDR3, as DNA: TGTGCCAGCAGCTTTCCCCGGGACAGGGCGAACACTGAAGCTTTCTTT.

This clonotype was seen repeatedly, ten times or more. The CDR3 spells CASRRDREPYEQYF. CDR3 DNA: TGTGCCAGCAGGCGTGACAGGGAACCCTACGAGCAGTACTTC. The V gene is TRBV6-6, the J gene TRBJ2-7; 7 bases align to TRBD1. The junction had 7 bases not matched to a gene; V was cut back by 6 bases and J by 2 bases. The V gene's germline CDR1 is MNHNY and CDR2 SVGAGI (reference sequence). This CDR3 has 14 residues.

This clonotype was counted between two and nine times. The gene calls are TRBV3-1 and TRBJ1-4; no clear D gene. The CDR3 loop spans 15 amino acids. Germline V CDR1 and CDR2: LGHDT, YNNKEL (reference sequence). The ends were cut back, 0 bases at V and 5 bases at J, with 10 bases in the middle. Written as DNA, the CDR3 is TGTGCCAGCAGCCAAGATGGGCGGTTCAATGAAAAACTGTTTTTT. It is translated as CASSQDGRFNEKLFF.